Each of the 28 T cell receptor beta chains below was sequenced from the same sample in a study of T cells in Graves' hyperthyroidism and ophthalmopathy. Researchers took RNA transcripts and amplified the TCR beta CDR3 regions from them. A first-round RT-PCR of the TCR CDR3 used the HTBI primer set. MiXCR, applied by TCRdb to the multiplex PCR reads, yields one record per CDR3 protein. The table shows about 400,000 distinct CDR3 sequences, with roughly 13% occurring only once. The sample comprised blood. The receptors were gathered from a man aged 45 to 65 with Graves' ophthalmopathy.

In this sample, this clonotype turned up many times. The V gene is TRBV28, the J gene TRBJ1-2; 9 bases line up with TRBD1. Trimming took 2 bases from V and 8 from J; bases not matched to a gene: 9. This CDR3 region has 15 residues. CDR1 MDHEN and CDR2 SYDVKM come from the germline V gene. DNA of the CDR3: TGTGCCAGCAGTTTAGATGCCGGGACAGGGAAAGGCTACACCTTC. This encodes CASSLDAGTGKGYTF.

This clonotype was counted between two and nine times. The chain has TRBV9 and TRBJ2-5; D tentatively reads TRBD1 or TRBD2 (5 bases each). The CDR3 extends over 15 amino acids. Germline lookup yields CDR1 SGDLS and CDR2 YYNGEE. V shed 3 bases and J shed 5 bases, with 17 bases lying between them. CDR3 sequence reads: CASSEGWGIGETQYF. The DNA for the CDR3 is TGTGCCAGCAGCGAGGGATGGGGGATCGGGGAGACCCAGTACTTC.

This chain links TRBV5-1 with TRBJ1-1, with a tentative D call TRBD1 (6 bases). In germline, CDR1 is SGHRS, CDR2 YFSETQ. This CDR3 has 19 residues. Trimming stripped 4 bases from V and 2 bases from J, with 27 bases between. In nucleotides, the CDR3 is TGCGCCAGCAGCCATGGCAGGGGCCCATTCCCAAACCACAACACTGAAGCTTTCTTT. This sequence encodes CASSHGRGPFPNHNTEAFF.

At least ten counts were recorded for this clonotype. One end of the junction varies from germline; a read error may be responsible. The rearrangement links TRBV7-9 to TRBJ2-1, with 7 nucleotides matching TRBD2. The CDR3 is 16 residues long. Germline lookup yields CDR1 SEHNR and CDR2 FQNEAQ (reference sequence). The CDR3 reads CASRFFGGSPSHEQFF. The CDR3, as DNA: TGTGCCAGCCGCTTCTTTGGCGGGAGTCCATCCCATGAGCAGTTCTTC.

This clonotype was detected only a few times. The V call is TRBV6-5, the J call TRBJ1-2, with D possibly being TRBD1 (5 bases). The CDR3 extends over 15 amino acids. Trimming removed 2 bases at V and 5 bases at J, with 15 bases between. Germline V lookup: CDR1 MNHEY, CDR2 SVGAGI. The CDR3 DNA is TGTGCCAGCAGTTACACTGGACAATCCACTTATGGCTACACCTTC. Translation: CASSYTGQSTYGYTF.

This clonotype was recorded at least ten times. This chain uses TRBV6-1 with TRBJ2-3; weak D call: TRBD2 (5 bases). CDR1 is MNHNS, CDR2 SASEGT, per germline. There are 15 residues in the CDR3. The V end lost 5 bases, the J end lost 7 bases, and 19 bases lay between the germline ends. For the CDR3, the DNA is TGTGCCAGCAGTACCAGGACTCCAACAAGCCATACGCAGTATTTT. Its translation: CASSTRTPTSHTQYF.

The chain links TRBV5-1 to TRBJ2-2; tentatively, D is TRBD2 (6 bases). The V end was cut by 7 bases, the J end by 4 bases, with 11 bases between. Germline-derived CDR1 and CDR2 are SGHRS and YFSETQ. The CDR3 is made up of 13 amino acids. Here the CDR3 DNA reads TGCGCCAGCCGGGACGGGGGCACCGGGGAGCTGTTTTTT. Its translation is CASRDGGTGELFF.

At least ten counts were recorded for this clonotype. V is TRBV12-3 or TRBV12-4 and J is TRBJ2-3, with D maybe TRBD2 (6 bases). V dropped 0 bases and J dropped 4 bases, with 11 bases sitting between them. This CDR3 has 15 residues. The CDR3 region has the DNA TGTGCCAGCAGTTTAGCGGGAGGAAGTTCAGATACGCAGTATTTT. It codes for CASSLAGGSSDTQYF.

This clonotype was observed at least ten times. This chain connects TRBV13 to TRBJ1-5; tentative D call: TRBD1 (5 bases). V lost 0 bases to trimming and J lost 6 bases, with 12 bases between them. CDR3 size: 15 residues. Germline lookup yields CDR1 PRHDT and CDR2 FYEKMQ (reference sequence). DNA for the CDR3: TGTGCCAGCAGCTTAGGAAAGGGGTTGGGTCAGCCCCAGCATTTT. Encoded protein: CASSLGKGLGQPQHF.

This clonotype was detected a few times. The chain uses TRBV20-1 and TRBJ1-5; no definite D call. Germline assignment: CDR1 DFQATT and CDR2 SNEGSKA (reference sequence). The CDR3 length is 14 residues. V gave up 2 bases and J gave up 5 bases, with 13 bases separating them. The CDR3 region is CSARSSVRHQPQHF. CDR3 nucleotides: TGCAGTGCTAGATCTTCGGTCCGCCATCAGCCCCAGCATTTT.

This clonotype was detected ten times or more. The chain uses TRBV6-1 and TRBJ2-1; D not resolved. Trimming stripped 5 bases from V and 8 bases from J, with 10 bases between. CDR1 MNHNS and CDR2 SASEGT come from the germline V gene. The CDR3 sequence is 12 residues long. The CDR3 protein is CASSSDQDEQFF. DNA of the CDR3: TGTGCCAGCAGTTCGGATCAGGATGAGCAGTTCTTC.

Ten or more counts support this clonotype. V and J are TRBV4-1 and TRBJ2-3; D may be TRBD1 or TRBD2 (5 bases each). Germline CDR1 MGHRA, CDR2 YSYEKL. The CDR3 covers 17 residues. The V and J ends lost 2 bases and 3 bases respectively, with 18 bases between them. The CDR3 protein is CASSQNTYGARTDTQYF. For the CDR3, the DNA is TGCGCCAGCAGCCAAAATACCTACGGGGCGCGGACAGATACGCAGTATTTT.

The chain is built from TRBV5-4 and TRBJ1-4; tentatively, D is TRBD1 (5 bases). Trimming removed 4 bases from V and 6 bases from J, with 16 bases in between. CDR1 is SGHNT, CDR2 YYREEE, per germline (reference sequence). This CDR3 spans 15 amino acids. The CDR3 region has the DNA TGTGCCAGCAGCCGCCGACAGTCTTCGGATGAAAAACTGTTTTTT. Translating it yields CASSRRQSSDEKLFF.

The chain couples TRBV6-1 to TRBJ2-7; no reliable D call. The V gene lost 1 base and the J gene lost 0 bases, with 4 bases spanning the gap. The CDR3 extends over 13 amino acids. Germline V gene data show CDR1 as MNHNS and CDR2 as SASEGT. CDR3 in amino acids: CASSEVASYEQYF. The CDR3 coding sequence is TGTGCCAGCAGTGAAGTGGCCTCCTACGAGCAGTACTTC.

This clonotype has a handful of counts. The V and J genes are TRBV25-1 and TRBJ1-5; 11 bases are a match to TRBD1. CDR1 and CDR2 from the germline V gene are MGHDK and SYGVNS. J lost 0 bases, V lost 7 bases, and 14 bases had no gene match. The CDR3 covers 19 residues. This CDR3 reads CASILFGQGARGSNQPQHF. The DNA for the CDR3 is TGTGCCAGCATTCTTTTCGGACAGGGGGCTCGGGGTAGCAATCAGCCCCAGCATTTT.

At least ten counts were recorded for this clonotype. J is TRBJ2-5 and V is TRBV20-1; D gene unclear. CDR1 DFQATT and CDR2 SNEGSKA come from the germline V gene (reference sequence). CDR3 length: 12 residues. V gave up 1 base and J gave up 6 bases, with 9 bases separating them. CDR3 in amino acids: CSARVSAQTQYF. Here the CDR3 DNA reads TGCAGTGCTAGAGTGAGCGCACAGACCCAGTACTTC.

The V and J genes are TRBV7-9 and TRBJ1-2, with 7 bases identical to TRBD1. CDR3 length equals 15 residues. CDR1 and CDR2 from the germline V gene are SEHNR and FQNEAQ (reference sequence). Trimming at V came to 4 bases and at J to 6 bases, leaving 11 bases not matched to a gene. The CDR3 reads CASSSTGRRIHGYTF. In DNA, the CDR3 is TGTGCCAGCAGCTCGACAGGGCGTAGGATCCATGGCTACACCTTC.

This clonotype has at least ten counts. This CDR3 is CASSTAGTSGYEQYF. In DNA, the CDR3 is TGTGCCAGCAGTACCGCCGGGACTAGCGGCTACGAGCAGTACTTC. The gene calls are TRBV12-3 or TRBV12-4 and TRBJ2-7; TRBD2 matches at 11 bases. V shed 5 bases and J 3 bases; nucleotides not matched to a gene: 6. The CDR3 has 15 residues.

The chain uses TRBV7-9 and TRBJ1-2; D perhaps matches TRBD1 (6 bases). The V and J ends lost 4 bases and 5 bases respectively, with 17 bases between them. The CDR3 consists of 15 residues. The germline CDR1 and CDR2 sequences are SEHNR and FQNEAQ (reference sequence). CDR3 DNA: TGTGCCAGCAGCTGGACAGACACTCGTGGGTATGGCTACACCTTC. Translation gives CASSWTDTRGYGYTF.

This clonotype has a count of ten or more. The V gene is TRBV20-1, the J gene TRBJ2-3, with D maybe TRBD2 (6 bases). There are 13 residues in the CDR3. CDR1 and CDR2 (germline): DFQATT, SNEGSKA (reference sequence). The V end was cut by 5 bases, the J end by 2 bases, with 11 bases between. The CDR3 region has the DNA TGCAGTGCTGGAGGACTAAACACAGATACGCAGTATTTT. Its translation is CSAGGLNTDTQYF.

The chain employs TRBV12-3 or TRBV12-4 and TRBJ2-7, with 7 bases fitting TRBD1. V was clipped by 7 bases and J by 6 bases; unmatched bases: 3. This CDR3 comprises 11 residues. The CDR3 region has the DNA TGTGCCAGCAAGACAGGGACCGAGCAGTACTTC. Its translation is CASKTGTEQYF.

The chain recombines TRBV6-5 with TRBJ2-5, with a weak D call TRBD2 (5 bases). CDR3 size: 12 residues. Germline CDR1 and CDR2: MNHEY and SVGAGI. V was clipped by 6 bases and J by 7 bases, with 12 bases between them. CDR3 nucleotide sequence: TGTGCCAGCAGACCGGGGAGCGGGACCCAGTACTTC. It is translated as CASRPGSGTQYF.

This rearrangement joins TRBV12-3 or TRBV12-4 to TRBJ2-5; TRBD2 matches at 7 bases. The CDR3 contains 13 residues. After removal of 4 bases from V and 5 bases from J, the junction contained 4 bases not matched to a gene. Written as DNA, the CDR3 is TGTGCCAGCAGTTCAGCGGGGTGGGAGACCCAGTACTTC. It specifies CASSSAGWETQYF.

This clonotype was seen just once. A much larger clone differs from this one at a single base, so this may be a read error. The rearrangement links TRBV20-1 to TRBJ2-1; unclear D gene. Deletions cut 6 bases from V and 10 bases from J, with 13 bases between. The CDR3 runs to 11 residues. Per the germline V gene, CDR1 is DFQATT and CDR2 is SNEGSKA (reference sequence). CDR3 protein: CSATVGDEQFF. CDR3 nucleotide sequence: TGCAGTGCCACCGTTGGCGACGAGCAGTTCTTC.

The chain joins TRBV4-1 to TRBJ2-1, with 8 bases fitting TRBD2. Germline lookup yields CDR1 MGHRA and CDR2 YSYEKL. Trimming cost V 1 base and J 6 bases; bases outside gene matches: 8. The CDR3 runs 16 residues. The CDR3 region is CASSQATSGTFNEQFF. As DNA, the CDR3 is TGCGCCAGCAGCCAAGCCACTAGCGGCACATTCAATGAGCAGTTCTTC.

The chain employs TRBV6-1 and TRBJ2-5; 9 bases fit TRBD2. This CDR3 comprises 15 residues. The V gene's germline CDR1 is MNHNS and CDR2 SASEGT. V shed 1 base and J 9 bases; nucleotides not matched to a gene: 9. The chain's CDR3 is CASSEGAGGGGPQYF. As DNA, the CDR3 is TGTGCCAGCAGTGAAGGAGCGGGAGGCGGAGGGCCCCAGTACTTC.

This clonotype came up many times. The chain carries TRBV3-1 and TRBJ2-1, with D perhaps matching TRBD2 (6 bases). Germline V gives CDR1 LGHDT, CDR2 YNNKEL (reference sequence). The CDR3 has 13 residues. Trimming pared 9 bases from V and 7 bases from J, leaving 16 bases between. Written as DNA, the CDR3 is TGTGCCAGTGAGGACTACCCAGGGAATGAGCAGTTCTTC. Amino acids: CASEDYPGNEQFF.

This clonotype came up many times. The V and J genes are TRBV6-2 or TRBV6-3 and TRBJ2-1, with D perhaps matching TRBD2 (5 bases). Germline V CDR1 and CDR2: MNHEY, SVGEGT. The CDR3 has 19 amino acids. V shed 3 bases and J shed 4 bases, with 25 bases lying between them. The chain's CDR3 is CASSYTGLGNSERYNEQFF. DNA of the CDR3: TGTGCCAGCAGTTATACGGGCCTTGGAAATAGCGAAAGATACAATGAGCAGTTCTTC.